Listed below are T cell receptor beta chains from one sample, sequenced in a study of cytomegalovirus exposure and HLA in healthy donors. The method was immunoSEQ multiplex PCR; TCRdb's version includes in-frame clones alone and lacks a portion of them. The sample has approximately 170,000 clones; around 77% are singletons. Input material: PBMCs. Receptor source: a middle-aged man in good health and CMV-seronegative. The CDR3 runs from the conserved cysteine through the conserved F or W. The D gene is left open where the match is weak. Clone size is not always given. Where it is, it says once, few, many or a class for expanded clones.

d_gene: TRBD1
v_gene: TRBV27
abundance: NA
j_gene: TRBJ1-4
CDR3aa: CASSRGMMEKLFF
CDR3nt: TGTGCCAGCTCCAGGGGGATGATGGAAAAACTGTTTTTT

d_gene: NA
v_gene: TRBV4-2
abundance: NA
j_gene: TRBJ2-7
CDR3aa: CASSQEAESYEQYF
CDR3nt: TGTGCCAGCAGCCAAGAAGCGGAGTCCTACGAGCAGTACTTC

d_gene: NA
v_gene: TRBV5-5
abundance: once
j_gene: TRBJ2-2
CDR3aa: CASRGTGFTGELFF
CDR3nt: TGTGCCAGCAGGGGTACGGGGTTCACCGGGGAGCTGTTTTTT

d_gene: TRBD1
v_gene: TRBV6-6
abundance: NA
j_gene: TRBJ1-5
CDR3aa: CASSSQGRGLYQPQHF
CDR3nt: TGTGCCAGCAGTTCCCAAGGCAGGGGGCTCTATCAGCCCCAGCATTTT

d_gene: TRBD2
v_gene: TRBV2
abundance: NA
j_gene: TRBJ2-6
CDR3aa: CASSEASLSGDYSGANVLTF
CDR3nt: TGTGCCAGCAGTGAAGCCTCGTTGAGCGGGGACTACTCTGGGGCCAACGTCCTGACTTTC

d_gene: NA
v_gene: TRBV30
abundance: NA
j_gene: TRBJ1-4
CDR3aa: CAWSDGMMEKLFF
CDR3nt: TGTGCCTGGAGCGATGGAATGATGGAGAAACTGTTTTTT

d_gene: NA
v_gene: TRBV19
abundance: few
j_gene: TRBJ1-2
CDR3aa: CASTPSDSNYGYTF
CDR3nt: TGTGCCAGTACCCCAAGTGATAGTAACTATGGCTACACCTTC

d_gene: NA
v_gene: TRBV6-5
abundance: few
j_gene: TRBJ1-2
CDR3aa: CASSSDGLYGYTF
CDR3nt: TGTGCCAGCAGTTCCGACGGACTCTATGGCTACACCTTC

d_gene: NA
v_gene: TRBV5-1
abundance: NA
j_gene: TRBJ1-3
CDR3aa: CASSLAGGNTIYF
CDR3nt: TGCGCCAGCAGCTTGGCCGGTGGAAACACCATATATTTT

d_gene: NA
v_gene: TRBV6-6
abundance: NA
j_gene: TRBJ1-1
CDR3aa: CASSAERGITEAFF
CDR3nt: TGTGCCAGCAGTGCGGAGAGGGGGATCACTGAAGCTTTCTTT

d_gene: TRBD2
v_gene: TRBV11-2
abundance: NA
j_gene: TRBJ2-1
CDR3aa: CASSSSGRPNEQFF
CDR3nt: TGTGCCAGCAGCTCTAGCGGGAGACCCAATGAGCAGTTCTTC

d_gene: TRBD2
v_gene: TRBV18
abundance: few
j_gene: TRBJ2-1
CDR3aa: CASSKGTSGINEQFF
CDR3nt: TGTGCCAGCTCGAAGGGGACTAGCGGGATAAATGAGCAGTTCTTC

d_gene: NA
v_gene: TRBV9
abundance: NA
j_gene: TRBJ2-3
CDR3aa: CASSVGSLLGTDTQYF
CDR3nt: TGTGCCAGCAGCGTAGGTTCACTCTTAGGCACAGATACGCAGTATTTT

d_gene: NA
v_gene: TRBV18
abundance: NA
j_gene: TRBJ2-2
CDR3aa: CASSPRGRANTGELFF
CDR3nt: TGTGCCAGCTCACCTAGAGGCAGGGCGAACACCGGGGAGCTGTTTTTT

d_gene: TRBD1
v_gene: TRBV7-9
abundance: many
j_gene: TRBJ2-7
CDR3aa: CASSSGDRGGYEQYF
CDR3nt: TGTGCCAGCAGCTCAGGCGACAGGGGGGGATACGAGCAGTACTTC

d_gene: NA
v_gene: TRBV6-1
abundance: few
j_gene: TRBJ1-5
CDR3aa: CASSPGGDGNQPQHF
CDR3nt: TGTGCCAGCAGCCCGGGAGGGGACGGCAATCAGCCCCAGCATTTT

d_gene: NA
v_gene: TRBV19
abundance: NA
j_gene: TRBJ1-4
CDR3aa: CASSKIREVEEKLFF
CDR3nt: TGTGCCAGTAGCAAGATCCGGGAGGTAGAGGAAAAACTGTTTTTT